This section outlines one T cell receptor beta chain sequence together with its context. Its antigen is unknown. V shed 2 bases and J shed 11 bases, with 15 bases lying between them. Germline loops: CDR1 SEHNR, CDR2 FQNEAQ (reference sequence). This CDR3 is 13 amino acids long. The PCR used 60 Vbeta and 13 Jbeta primers. As processed by the authors: Among the unique TCR beta chains that a later analysis counted, about 84 million in all, about 11 million were shared. Method: immunoSEQ multiplex PCR; TCRdb's copy keeps in-frame clones and lacks some. V, J and clone size derive from that table, while D and trimming were established from the DNA sequence. The sample has 50,000 or so clones; roughly 76% are singletons. The data were taken from a study of cytomegalovirus exposure and HLA in healthy donors. Regarding the study as a whole: HLA restriction was apparent for most CMV-associated TCR beta chains in a later analysis.

Sequenced: PBMCs. This receptor was taken from a woman between 40 and 50 years old in good health and CMV-seropositive. V and J are TRBV7-9 and TRBJ1-2; perhaps TRBD1 as D (6 bases). The CDR3: CASSLSDRPVYTF. The CDR3 DNA is TGTGCCAGCAGCTTATCGGACAGACCAGTTTACACCTTC.